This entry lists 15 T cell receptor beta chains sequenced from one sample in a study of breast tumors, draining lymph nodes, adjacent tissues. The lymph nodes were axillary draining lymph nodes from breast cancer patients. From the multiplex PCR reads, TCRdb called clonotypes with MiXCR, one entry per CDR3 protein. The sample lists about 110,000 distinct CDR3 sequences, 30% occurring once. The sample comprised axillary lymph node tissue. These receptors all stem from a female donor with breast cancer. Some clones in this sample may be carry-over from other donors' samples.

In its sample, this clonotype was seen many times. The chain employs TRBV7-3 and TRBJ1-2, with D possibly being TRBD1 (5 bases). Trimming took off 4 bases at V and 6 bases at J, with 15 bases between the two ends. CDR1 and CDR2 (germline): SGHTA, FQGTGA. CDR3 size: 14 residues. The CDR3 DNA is TGTGCCAGCAGCTCCCACGGGACGTCTGATGGCTACACCTTC. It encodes CASSSHGTSDGYTF.

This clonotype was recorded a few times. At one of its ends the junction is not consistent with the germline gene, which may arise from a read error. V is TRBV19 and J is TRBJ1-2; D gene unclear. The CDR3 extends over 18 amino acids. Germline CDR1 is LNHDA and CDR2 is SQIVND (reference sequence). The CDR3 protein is CASSIDLLDPIYVGGSTF. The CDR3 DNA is TGTGCCAGTAGTATAGATCTGTTGGACCCTATATATGTCGGTGGCTCCACCTTC.

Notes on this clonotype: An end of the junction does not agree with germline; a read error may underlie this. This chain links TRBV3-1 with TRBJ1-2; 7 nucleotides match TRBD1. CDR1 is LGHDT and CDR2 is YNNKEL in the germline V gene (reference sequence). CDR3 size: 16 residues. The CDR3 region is CASSQAGTVPNYGYTF. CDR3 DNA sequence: TGCGCCAGCAGCCAAGCCGGGACAGTTCCTAACTATGGCTACACCTTC.

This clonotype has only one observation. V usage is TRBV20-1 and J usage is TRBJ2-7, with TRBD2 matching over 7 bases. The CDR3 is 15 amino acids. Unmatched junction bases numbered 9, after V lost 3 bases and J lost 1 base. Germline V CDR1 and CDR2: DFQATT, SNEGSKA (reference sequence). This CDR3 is CSASGGSGRSYEQYF. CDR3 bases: TGCAGTGCTAGTGGCGGGAGCGGACGGTCCTACGAGCAGTACTTC.

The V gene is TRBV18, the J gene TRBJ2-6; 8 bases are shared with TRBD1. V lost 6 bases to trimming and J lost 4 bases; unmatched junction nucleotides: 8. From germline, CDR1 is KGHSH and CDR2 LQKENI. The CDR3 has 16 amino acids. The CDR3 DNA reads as TGTGCCAGCTCGCTTCTCCAGGGGGCCGGGGCCAACGTCCTGACTTTC. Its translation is CASSLLQGAGANVLTF.

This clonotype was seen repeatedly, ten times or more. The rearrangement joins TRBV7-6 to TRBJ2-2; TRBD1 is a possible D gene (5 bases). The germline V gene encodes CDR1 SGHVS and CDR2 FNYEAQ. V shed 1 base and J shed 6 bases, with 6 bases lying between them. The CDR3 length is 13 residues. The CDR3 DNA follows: TGTGCCAGCAGCTTAGAAGGGGCCGGGGAGCTGTTTTTT. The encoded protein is CASSLEGAGELFF.

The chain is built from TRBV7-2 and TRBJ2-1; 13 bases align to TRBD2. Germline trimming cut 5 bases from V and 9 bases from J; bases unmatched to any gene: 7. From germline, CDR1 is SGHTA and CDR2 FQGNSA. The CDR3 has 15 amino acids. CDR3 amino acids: CASSLRLAGGIEQFF. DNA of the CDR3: TGTGCCAGCAGCCTAAGACTAGCGGGGGGTATTGAGCAGTTCTTC.

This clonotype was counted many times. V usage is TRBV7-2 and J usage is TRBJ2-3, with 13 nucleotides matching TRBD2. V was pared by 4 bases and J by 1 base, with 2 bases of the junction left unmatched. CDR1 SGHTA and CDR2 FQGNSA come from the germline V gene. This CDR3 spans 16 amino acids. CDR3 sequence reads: CASSWTSGRGTDTQYF. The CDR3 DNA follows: TGTGCCAGCAGCTGGACTAGCGGGAGAGGCACAGATACGCAGTATTTT. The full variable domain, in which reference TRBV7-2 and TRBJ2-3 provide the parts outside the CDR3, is GAGVSQSPSNKVTEKGKDVELRCDPISGHTALYWYRQSLGQGLEFLIYFQGNSAPDKSGLPSDRFSAERTGGSVSTLTIQRTQQEDSAVYLCASSWTSGRGTDTQYFGPGTRLTVL.

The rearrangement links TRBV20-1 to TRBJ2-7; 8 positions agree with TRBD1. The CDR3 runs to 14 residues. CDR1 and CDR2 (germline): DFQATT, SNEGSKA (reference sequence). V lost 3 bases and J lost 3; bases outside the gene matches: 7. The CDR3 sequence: CSARGQDYGYEQYF. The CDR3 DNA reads TGCAGTGCTAGGGGACAGGACTATGGCTACGAGCAGTACTTC.

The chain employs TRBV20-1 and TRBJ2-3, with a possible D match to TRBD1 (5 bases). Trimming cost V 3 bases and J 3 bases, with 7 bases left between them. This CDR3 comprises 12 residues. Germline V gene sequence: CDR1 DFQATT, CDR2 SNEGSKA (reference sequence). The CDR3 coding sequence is TGCAGTGCTAGTCCAGGGACAGATACGCAGTATTTT. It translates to CSASPGTDTQYF.

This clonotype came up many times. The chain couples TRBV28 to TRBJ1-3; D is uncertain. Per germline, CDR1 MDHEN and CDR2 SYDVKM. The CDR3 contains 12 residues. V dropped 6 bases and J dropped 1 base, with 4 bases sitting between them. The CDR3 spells CASSLSGNTIYF. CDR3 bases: TGTGCCAGCAGCCTTTCTGGAAACACCATATATTTT. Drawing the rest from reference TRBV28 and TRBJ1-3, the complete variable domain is DVKVTQSSRYLVKRTGEKVFLECVQDMDHENMFWYRQDPGLGLRLIYFSYDVKMKEKGDIPEGYSVSREKKERFSLILESASTNQTSMYLCASSLSGNTIYFGEGSWLTVV.

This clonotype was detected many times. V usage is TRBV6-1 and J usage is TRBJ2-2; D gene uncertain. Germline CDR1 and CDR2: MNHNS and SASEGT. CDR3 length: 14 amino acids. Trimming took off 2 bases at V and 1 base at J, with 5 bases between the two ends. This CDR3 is CASSEIRNTGELFF. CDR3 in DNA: TGTGCCAGCAGTGAAATCAGGAACACCGGGGAGCTGTTTTTT.

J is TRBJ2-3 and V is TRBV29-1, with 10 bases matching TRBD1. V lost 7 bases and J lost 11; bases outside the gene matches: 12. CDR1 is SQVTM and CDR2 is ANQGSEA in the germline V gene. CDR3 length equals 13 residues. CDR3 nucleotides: TGCAGCGGTAGGGGACAGGGGTACAATGAGCAGTATTTT. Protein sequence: CSGRGQGYNEQYF.

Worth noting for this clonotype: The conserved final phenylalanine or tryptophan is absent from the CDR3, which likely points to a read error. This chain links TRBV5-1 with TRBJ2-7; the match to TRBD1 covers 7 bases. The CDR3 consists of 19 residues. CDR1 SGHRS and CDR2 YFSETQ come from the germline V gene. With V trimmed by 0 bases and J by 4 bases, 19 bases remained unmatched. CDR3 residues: CASSLGSGTALSDGYEQYL. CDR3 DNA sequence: TGCGCCAGCAGCTTGGGGTCCGGGACAGCCTTGTCCGATGGGTACGAGCAGTACCTC.

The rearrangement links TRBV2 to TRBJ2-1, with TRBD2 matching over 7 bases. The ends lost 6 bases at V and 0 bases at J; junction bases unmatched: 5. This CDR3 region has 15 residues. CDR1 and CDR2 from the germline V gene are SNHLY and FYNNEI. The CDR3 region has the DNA TGTGCCAGCAGCTTTGGGGGGGGCTCCTACAATGAGCAGTTCTTC. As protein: CASSFGGGSYNEQFF.